The clone carrying this T cell receptor beta chain was counted only a few times. Libraries were prepared by immunoSEQ multiplex PCR; TCRdb keeps only in-frame clonotypes and omits some of them. The sample records several thousand clones, about 70% being singletons. V was clipped by 5 bases and J by 9 bases, with 17 bases between them. Germline V lookup: CDR1 LGHNA, CDR2 YSLEER. The CDR3 consists of 14 residues. This entry comes from a study of STAT5B mutations in CD4+ large granular lymphocyte leukemia. The TCR was taken from a woman between 55 and 75 years old with CD4+ T-cell large granular lymphocyte leukemia. The chain is built from TRBV4-3 and TRBJ2-1; D gene unclear. Sequencing was done on a sample of PBMCs. CDR3 residues: CASSASPYRGEQFF. The CDR3 DNA sequence: TGCGCCAGCAGCGCCAGTCCTTATCGTGGTGAGCAGTTCTTC.